This T cell receptor beta chain was recorded in a study of T-cell reconstitution after alpha-beta-depleted transplantation in children. This clonotype was detected ten times or more. A TCRbeta library incorporating unique molecular identifiers was prepared. Via MiXCR, TCRdb re-called the PCR reads, giving one row per CDR3 protein. In the table there are 500,000 to 600,000 distinct CDR3 sequences, approximately 32% of which are singletons. In germline, CDR1 is DFQATT, CDR2 SNEGSKA (reference sequence). The CDR3 loop spans 12 amino acids. The V gene lost 5 bases and the J gene lost 6 bases, with 13 bases spanning the gap.

This sequence was found in a human donor who donated a stem cell graft to a child with aplastic anemia. The sequencing used PBMCs from the stem cell graft donor, collected from the stem cell graft. The chain carries TRBV20-1 and TRBJ1-1; D ambiguous. The CDR3 DNA is TGCAGTGCTGAGGTCAAAGTGGCTGAAGCTTTCTTT. It codes for CSAEVKVAEAFF.